This TCR beta chain was recorded in a study of HIV-infected patients and healthy controls. Study-level points and caveats: HLA types of the donors remained undetermined.

This clonotype showed up many times. Its antigen is still unknown. No cell fractionation was done, so the repertoire covers all unsorted peripheral blood T cells. Reverse transcription used 450 to 500 ng RNA and constant-region primers for alpha and beta. Separate chain-specific third strand synthesis with multiplexing indices produced the alpha and beta libraries. One entry per CDR3 protein, called by TCRdb with MiXCR from the 5' RACE reads. This table has approximately 9,300 distinct CDR3 sequences, about 10% appearing once. Trimming shortened V by 0 bases and J by 4 bases, and 11 bases separated the two germline ends. This CDR3 is 15 amino acids long. Germline loops: CDR1 SEHNR, CDR2 FQNEAQ (reference sequence).

This clonotype was obtained from an adult with HIV infection. This sequence joins TRBV7-9 and TRBJ2-3, with D tentatively TRBD2 (6 bases). The sequenced sample was blood, obtained before antiretroviral therapy. The CDR3 sequence is CASSLAGAGPDTQYF. As DNA, the CDR3 is TGTGCCAGCAGCTTAGCGGGAGCGGGCCCAGATACGCAGTATTTT.